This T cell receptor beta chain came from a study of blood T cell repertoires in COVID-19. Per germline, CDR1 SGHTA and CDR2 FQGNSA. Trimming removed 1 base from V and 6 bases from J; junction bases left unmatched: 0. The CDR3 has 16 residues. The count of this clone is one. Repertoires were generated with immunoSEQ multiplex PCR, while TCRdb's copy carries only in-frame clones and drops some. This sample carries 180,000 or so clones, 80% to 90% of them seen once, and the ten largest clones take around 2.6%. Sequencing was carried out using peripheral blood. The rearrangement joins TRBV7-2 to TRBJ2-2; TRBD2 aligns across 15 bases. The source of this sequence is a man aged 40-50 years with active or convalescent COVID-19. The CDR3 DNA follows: TGTGCCAGCAGCTTAGGGACTAGCGGGGGGGCCGGGGAGCTGTTTTTT. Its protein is CASSLGTSGGAGELFF.